The subject of this entry is one T cell receptor (beta chain). Clones were read by immunoSEQ multiplex PCR, and TCRdb kept only the in-frame ones, dropping some. The sample has some 130,000 clones; over 75% are singletons. The data stem from a study of T cell responses to AZD1222 COVID-19 vaccine. Study-level background: Second-dose schedules of about 4 or about 12 weeks were combined.

The CDR3 runs to 16 residues. CDR1 KGHSH and CDR2 LQKENI come from the germline V gene. The V gene lost 4 bases and the J gene lost 7 bases, with 20 bases spanning the gap. The V and J genes are TRBV18 and TRBJ2-1; tentatively, D is TRBD1 (6 bases). Sequencing used peripheral blood, obtained on day 0 of AZD1222 vaccination. The TCR comes from an adult in good health. Here the CDR3 DNA reads TGTGCCAGCTCACGGATAACAGGGTCGACGGAAAATGAGCAGTTCTTC. Protein: CASSRITGSTENEQFF.